This paragraph reports one T cell receptor beta chain. Its antigen is unidentified. The same CDR3 arises from other DNA sequences in this sample as well. In the PCR, 60 Vbeta and 13 Jbeta primers were used. TCRdb's table, derived via immunoSEQ multiplex PCR, lists solely in-frame clones and lacks some. The sample holds fewer than 150,000 clones; roughly 75% are singletons and the top ten take around 7%. The donors, nominally healthy at sampling, likely had unrecorded immune exposures. The data are from a study of cytomegalovirus exposure and HLA in healthy donors. Overall study findings and caveats: Associated with HLA alleles at 0.05 false discovery rate in a later analysis were around 17,000 TCR beta sequences. In a later analysis, the majority of CMV-associated beta chains seemingly showed HLA restriction. A later analysis linked a missense DCLRE1C variant to TCR beta V- and J-gene trimming.

The CDR3 is made up of 15 amino acids. CDR1 and CDR2 (germline): MNHNS, SASEGT. V was clipped by 7 bases and J by 6 bases; unmatched bases: 11. The receptor comes from a man in his forties in good health and CMV-seropositive. The J gene is TRBJ2-1, the V gene TRBV6-1; 8 nucleotides align to TRBD2. Sequencing was done on a sample of PBMCs. CDR3 nucleotides: TGTGCCAGCACGCGGGGACTAGAGCCTTCCAATGAGCAGTTCTTC. Protein product: CASTRGLEPSNEQFF.